The present T cell receptor (beta chain) was sequenced within a study of T cell responses to AZD1222 COVID-19 vaccine. Findings of the study overall: The donor cohort was predominantly white British with a female majority, and clonal diversity may have been underestimated. Spike-wide vaccine-associated CD4 TCRs dominated at 160-218 and 743-854. Researchers took repertoire samples only after the peak T cell response had come. Nearly half of the spike-specific TCRs reportedly recognize variant regions that carry no mutations.

Profiling relied on immunoSEQ multiplex PCR, and the TCRdb table lists in-frame clones only, not all of them. Seen here are some 90,000 clones, just over 85% observed once, and the top ten hold approximately 8%. Note on this clone: Its antigen remains unidentified.

This CDR3 spans 15 amino acids. The germline V gene has CDR1 ENHRY and CDR2 SYGVKD. V shed 4 bases and J 6 bases; nucleotides not matched to a gene: 6. Specimen: peripheral blood, collected on day 0 of AZD1222 vaccination. The TCR originated in an adult in good health. The rearrangement links TRBV10-3 to TRBJ2-2; 9 nucleotides line up with TRBD1. CDR3 nucleotide sequence: TGTGCCATCAGTGCCCGGGACAGGGACGCCGGGGAGCTGTTTTTT. It yields the protein CAISARDRDAGELFF.